Listed here are 5 T cell receptor beta chains from one sample, sequenced in a study of T cell responses to AZD1222 COVID-19 vaccine (dated by TCRdb to the early 2020s). The time point label on this specimen signifies: baseline before first vaccination. The method was the immunoSEQ multiplex PCR assay. Imported from immuneACCESS, the table was reduced by TCRdb to in-frame sequences with V and J called. These copies leave out some clones; in studies compared against another copy, an unresolved V gene accounts for under half, and the cause of the remainder is not known. This sample lists fewer than 90,000 clones; roughly nine tenths were detected once. In total, the top ten clones hold over 20% of the sample. The source material was peripheral blood, sampled on day 0 of AZD1222 vaccination. All receptors come from an adult in good health.

The rearrangement uses TRBV7-9 and TRBJ2-1; maybe TRBD2 (6 bases). CDR3 length: 14 amino acids. V lost 3 bases and J lost 6, with 12 bases in between. Germline loops: CDR1 SEHNR, CDR2 FQNEAQ (reference sequence). DNA of the CDR3: TGTGCCAGCAGCTTTGGCACGGAGGGCAATGAGCAGTTCTTC. Translated: CASSFGTEGNEQFF.

V gene TRBV7-8 combines with J gene TRBJ2-7, with D perhaps TRBD2 (5 bases). The V end lost 4 bases, the J end lost 6 bases, and 10 bases lay between the germline ends. This CDR3 has 12 residues. Germline V gives CDR1 SGHVS, CDR2 FQNEAQ. CDR3 sequence reads: CASSYLRGEQYF. The CDR3 DNA reads as TGTGCCAGCAGCTACTTACGGGGCGAGCAGTACTTC.

This clone was counted once. The genes are TRBV7-2 and TRBJ1-5; perhaps TRBD1 as D (5 bases). The CDR3 consists of 13 residues. CDR1 and CDR2 (germline): SGHTA, FQGNSA. Deletions cut 5 bases from V and 4 bases from J, with 9 bases between. DNA of the CDR3: TGTGCCAGCAGCCCCGACAGTAATCAGCCCCAGCATTTT. Its protein is CASSPDSNQPQHF.

This clone was detected only once. This sample also contains other DNA sequences that code for the same CDR3. The rearrangement links TRBV11-2 to TRBJ2-5, with D possibly being TRBD2 (6 bases). Trimming removed 3 bases from V and 3 bases from J, with 8 bases in between. Germline V gene data show CDR1 as SGHAT and CDR2 as FQNNGV. The CDR3 has 13 residues. CDR3 in DNA: TGTGCCAGCAGCTTTAGCGGAGAAGAGACCCAGTACTTC. The encoded protein is CASSFSGEETQYF. The variable domain in full, completed from reference TRBV11-2 and TRBJ2-5, reads EAGVAQSPRYKIIEKRQSVAFWCNPISGHATLYWYQQILGQGPKLLIQFQNNGVVDDSQLPKDRFSAERLKGVDSTLKIQPAKLEDSAVYLCASSFSGEETQYFGPGTRLLVL.

This chain links TRBV7-3 with TRBJ2-5; unclear D gene. The CDR3 is 15 amino acids. Between the trimmed V and J ends, which lost 5 bases and 2 bases, there was a span of 15 bases. Germline V gives CDR1 SGHTA, CDR2 FQGTGA. The DNA for the CDR3 is TGTGCCAGCAGCCGGGTGCGGCGTGGGCAAGAGACCCAGTACTTC. Translated: CASSRVRRGQETQYF.